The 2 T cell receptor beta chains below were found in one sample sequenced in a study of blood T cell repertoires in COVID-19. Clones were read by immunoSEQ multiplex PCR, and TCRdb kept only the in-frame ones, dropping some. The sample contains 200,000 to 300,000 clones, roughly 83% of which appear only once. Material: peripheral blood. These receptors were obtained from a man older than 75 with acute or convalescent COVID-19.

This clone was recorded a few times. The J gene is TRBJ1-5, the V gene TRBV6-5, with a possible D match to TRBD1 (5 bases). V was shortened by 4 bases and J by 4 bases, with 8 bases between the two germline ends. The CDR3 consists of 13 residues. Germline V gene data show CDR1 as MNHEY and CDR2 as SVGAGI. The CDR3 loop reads CASSSYRNQPQHF. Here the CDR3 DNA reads TGTGCCAGCAGTTCCTACAGGAATCAGCCCCAGCATTTT.

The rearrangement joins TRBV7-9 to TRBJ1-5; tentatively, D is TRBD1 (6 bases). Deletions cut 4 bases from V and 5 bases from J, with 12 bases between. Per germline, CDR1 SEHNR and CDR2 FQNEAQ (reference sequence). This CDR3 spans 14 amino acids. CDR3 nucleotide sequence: TGTGCCAGCAGCTATAGGGCAGGGGATCAGCCCCAGCATTTT. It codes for CASSYRAGDQPQHF.